This T cell receptor (beta chain) stems from a study of T cells after posttransplantation cyclophosphamide. The study's findings and limits: Recipient CMV seropositivity and CMV reactivation strongly tracked TRB clonality.

Germline V gene data show CDR1 as MNHEY and CDR2 as SVGAGI. Trimming left V 5 bases short and J 4 bases short, with 12 bases between. CDR3 length equals 14 residues. The naive gate required viable CD3+CD4+ or CD3+CD8+ cells with CCR7+CD45RA+CD45RO-CD95-CD27+CD28+ phenotype. Profiled with immunoSEQ multiplex PCR; TCRdb holds only in-frame clones, not every one. The sample has more than 30,000 clones, about 89% seen once. Comments on this clone: Antigen specificity is unknown.

Sequencing used naive CD4+ T cells sorted from PBMCs. This TCR was recovered from a woman in her fifties or sixties in good health, CMV-negative, and a related stem cell transplant donor. The chain uses TRBV6-5 and TRBJ2-1, with D tentatively TRBD1 (5 bases). The CDR3 is CASSSLDSYNEQFF. Written as DNA, the CDR3 is TGTGCCAGCAGTAGTCTAGACAGTTACAATGAGCAGTTCTTC.